This is a list of T cell receptor beta chains from one sample in a study of T cell repertoires in cytomegalovirus infection. TCRdb ran MiXCR on the reads and lists one entry per CDR3 protein. The sample includes hundreds of thousands of distinct CDR3 sequences, 6.5% of them seen just once. The specimen sequenced was PBMCs. The receptors originated from a human donor in good health (CMV status not recorded). Some clones in this sample may be carry-over from other donors' samples. Both conserved end residues are part of each CDR3. The D gene is left open where the match is weak. The size field is filled for only some rows; it gives once, few, many or a size class.

v_call: TRBV29-1
d_call: TRBD1
clone_size: many
j_call: TRBJ2-4
cdr3_aa: CSVERTGTAKNIQYF
cdr3_nt: TGCAGCGTTGAGAGGACAGGGACAGCCAAAAACATTCAGTACTTC

v_call: TRBV20-1
d_call: TRBD1
clone_size: many
j_call: TRBJ2-5
cdr3_aa: CSALGLSWTGVIETQYF
cdr3_nt: TGCAGTGCTTTGGGCCTTTCTTGGACAGGGGTTATAGAGACCCAGTACTTC

v_call: TRBV29-1
d_call: NA
clone_size: few
j_call: TRBJ1-5
cdr3_aa: CSVGTNQPQHF
cdr3_nt: TGCAGCGTGGGGACCAATCAGCCCCAGCATTTT

v_call: TRBV14
d_call: NA
clone_size: NA
j_call: TRBJ1-6
cdr3_aa: CASSHGGPGSPLHF
cdr3_nt: TGTGCCAGCAGCCACGGGGGGCCCGGTTCACCCCTCCACTTT

v_call: TRBV5-6
d_call: NA
clone_size: many
j_call: TRBJ2-1
cdr3_aa: CASSLRGGSYNEQFF
cdr3_nt: TGTGCCAGCAGCTTGAGGGGGGGCTCCTACAATGAGCAGTTCTTC

v_call: TRBV7-2
d_call: NA
clone_size: many
j_call: TRBJ1-2
cdr3_aa: CASSLNTDFYGYTF
cdr3_nt: TGTGCCAGCAGCTTAAATACGGACTTCTATGGCTACACCTTC

v_call: TRBV2
d_call: NA
clone_size: many
j_call: TRBJ2-3
cdr3_aa: CASSEVLGLPSTDTQYF
cdr3_nt: TGTGCCAGCAGTGAAGTCCTGGGGCTTCCTAGCACAGATACGCAGTATTTT

v_call: TRBV4-2
d_call: TRBD1
clone_size: many
j_call: TRBJ2-3
cdr3_aa: CASSQVSSTGFGTDTQYF
cdr3_nt: TGTGCCAGCAGCCAAGTATCCTCGACAGGGTTTGGCACAGATACGCAGTATTTT

v_call: TRBV29-1
d_call: TRBD1
clone_size: NA
j_call: TRBJ2-1
cdr3_aa: CSVFPNWTGEGVYNEQFF
cdr3_nt: TGCAGCGTCTTTCCTAACTGGACAGGGGAGGGGGTCTACAATGAGCAGTTCTTC

v_call: TRBV29-1
d_call: NA
clone_size: many
j_call: TRBJ2-7
cdr3_aa: CSVKYDSSYEQYF
cdr3_nt: TGCAGCGTTAAATACGACAGCTCCTACGAGCAGTACTTC

v_call: TRBV7-2
d_call: NA
clone_size: many
j_call: TRBJ1-2
cdr3_aa: CASSSGPPRGGYTF
cdr3_nt: TGTGCCAGCAGCTCCGGTCCTCCTCGGGGAGGCTACACCTTC

v_call: TRBV6-5
d_call: TRBD2
clone_size: NA
j_call: TRBJ2-7
cdr3_aa: CASSNRGGGYEQYF
cdr3_nt: TGTGCCAGCAGTAATCGGGGGGGCGGCTACGAGCAGTACTTC

v_call: TRBV20-1
d_call: TRBD1
clone_size: many
j_call: TRBJ1-2
cdr3_aa: CSATPGQGVIGYTF
cdr3_nt: TGCAGTGCTACTCCGGGACAGGGGGTAATTGGCTACACCTTC

v_call: TRBV15
d_call: NA
clone_size: many
j_call: TRBJ1-2
cdr3_aa: CATSRDTPRYGYTF
cdr3_nt: TGTGCCACCAGCAGAGACACCCCCCGCTATGGCTACACCTTC

v_call: TRBV5-1
d_call: TRBD1
clone_size: few
j_call: TRBJ1-6
cdr3_aa: CASSYRGDSYNSPLHF
cdr3_nt: TGCGCCAGCAGCTACAGGGGAGACTCCTATAATTCACCCCTCCACTTT

v_call: TRBV2
d_call: NA
clone_size: many
j_call: TRBJ2-6
cdr3_aa: CASSPNLSGANVLTF
cdr3_nt: TGTGCCAGCAGTCCAAACCTCTCTGGGGCCAACGTCCTGACTTTC

v_call: TRBV28
d_call: NA
clone_size: many
j_call: TRBJ1-5
cdr3_aa: CASSFRGSKPQHF
cdr3_nt: TGTGCCAGCAGTTTTCGGGGGAGCAAGCCCCAGCATTTT

v_call: TRBV29-1
d_call: NA
clone_size: many
j_call: TRBJ1-1
cdr3_aa: CSVTNTEAFF
cdr3_nt: TGCAGCGTCACGAACACTGAAGCTTTCTTT